This T cell receptor (beta chain) stems from a study of T cell changes during pregnancy in multiple sclerosis. Generated by immunoSEQ multiplex PCR, the TCRdb table keeps only in-frame clones and is missing some. The repertoire holds 55,000 to 80,000 clones, with 85% to 95% as singletons. CDR3 length: 12 amino acids. Germline CDR1 reads MNHEY; CDR2 reads SMNVEV (reference sequence). The junction had 4 bases not matched to a gene; V was cut back by 6 bases and J by 10 bases. Sequenced material: CD8+ T cells from peripheral blood mononuclear cells, taken in the second trimester of pregnancy. This sequence joins TRBV27 and TRBJ2-1, with 9 bases lining up with TRBD2. This clonotype was sampled from a female donor with multiple sclerosis, enrolled in a pregnancy study. CDR3 nucleotide sequence: TGTGCCAGCAGGAGACTAGCGGAAGAGCAGTTCTTC. Translating it yields CASRRLAEEQFF.